This TCR beta chain was recorded in a study of identical twins. Findings and caveats of the study: Findings came from cross-sectional statistics, without long-term follow-up of donors.

TCRdb ran MiXCR on the 5' RACE reads and lists one entry per CDR3 protein. The repertoire holds 420,000 or so distinct CDR3 sequences, with 15% to 20% as singletons. V was trimmed by 5 bases and J by 6 bases, leaving 14 bases between them. The CDR3 extends over 14 amino acids. The germline V gene has CDR1 MNHEY and CDR2 SMNVEV (reference sequence). This clonotype was recorded at least ten times. Its matching antigen is unknown. The TCR was taken from a man aged 50 to 60 in good health. The sample comprised naive T cells sorted from blood. The genes are TRBV27 and TRBJ1-5; D not certain. CDR3 loop: CASSASRKGQPQHF. CDR3 in DNA: TGTGCCAGCAGTGCATCGAGGAAGGGTCAGCCCCAGCATTTT.